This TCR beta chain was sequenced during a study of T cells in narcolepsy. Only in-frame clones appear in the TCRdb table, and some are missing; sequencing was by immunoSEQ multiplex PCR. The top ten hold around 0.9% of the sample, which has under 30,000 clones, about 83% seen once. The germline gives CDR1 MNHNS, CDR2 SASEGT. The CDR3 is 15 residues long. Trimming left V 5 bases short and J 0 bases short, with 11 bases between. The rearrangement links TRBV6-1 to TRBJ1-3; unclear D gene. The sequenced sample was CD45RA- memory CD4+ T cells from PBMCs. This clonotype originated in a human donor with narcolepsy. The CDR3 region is CASSKDGFSGNTIYF. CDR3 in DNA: TGTGCCAGCAGTAAGGACGGATTCTCTGGAAACACCATATATTTT.